Listed here are 30 T cell receptor beta chains from one sample, sequenced in a study of T cells in tuberculosis. Repertoires were generated with immunoSEQ multiplex PCR, while TCRdb's copy carries only in-frame clones and drops some. The sample lists about 23,000 clones, over 95% occurring once. Material: PBMCs. The origin of the receptors is a donor between 10 and 35 years old with latent tuberculosis or without tuberculosis infection.

V and J are TRBV2 and TRBJ1-2; maybe TRBD1 (6 bases). V lost 8 bases and J 2 bases, leaving 18 bases between the germline ends. Germline loops: CDR1 SNHLY, CDR2 FYNNEI. The CDR3 covers 15 residues. The CDR3 region is CASVEGGGSNYGYTF. The CDR3 nucleotides read TGTGCCAGCGTAGAGGGTGGGGGCTCGAACTATGGCTACACCTTC.

The genes are TRBV9 and TRBJ2-5; 9 bases are shared with TRBD2. With 3 bases clipped from V and 2 bases from J, the junction kept 11 bases outside the gene matches. This CDR3 spans 17 amino acids. CDR1 SGDLS and CDR2 YYNGEE come from the germline V gene. Here the CDR3 reads CASSEPADSGGQETQYF. CDR3 DNA sequence: TGTGCCAGCAGCGAGCCGGCCGATAGCGGGGGACAAGAGACCCAGTACTTC.

The CDR3, as DNA: TGCGCCAGCAGTGAGACAGGGGGCGATCTCGGTGAAGCTTTCTTT. This translates into CASSETGGDLGEAFF. This sequence joins TRBV10-2 and TRBJ1-1, with 9 bases lining up with TRBD1. J was trimmed by 7 bases and V by 2 bases; bases with no gene match: 8. CDR1 and CDR2 from the germline V gene are WSHSY and SAAADI. There are 15 residues in the CDR3.

The rearrangement links TRBV30 to TRBJ2-3, with TRBD1 matching 8 bases. Unmatched junction bases numbered 5, after V lost 4 bases and J lost 2 bases. Per germline, CDR1 GTSNPN and CDR2 SVGIG (reference sequence). This CDR3 has 14 amino acids. Here the CDR3 reads CAWTPGQDTDTQYF. The CDR3 nucleotides read TGTGCCTGGACTCCGGGACAGGACACAGATACGCAGTATTTT.

With respect to this clone: The junction shows a germline mismatch at one end, possibly a read error. The V and J genes are TRBV9 and TRBJ1-1, with a tentative D call TRBD1 (5 bases). CDR3 length equals 18 residues. Germline V gene sequence: CDR1 SGDLS, CDR2 YYNGEE. Here the CDR3 reads CASSVDQGLGGANAEAFF. The CDR3 bases are TGTGCCAGCAGCGTAGACCAAGGGCTCGGGGGAGCGAACGCTGAAGCTTTCTTT. The whole variable domain, remainder taken from reference TRBV9 and TRBJ1-1, is DSGVTQTPKHLITATGQRVTLRCSPRSGDLSVYWYQQSLDQGLQFLIQYYNGEERAKGNILERFSAQQFPDLHSELNLSSLELGDSALYFCASSVDQGLGGANAEAFFGQGTRLTVV.

The chain joins TRBV5-1 to TRBJ1-4; D is perhaps TRBD1 (5 bases). Germline V gene data show CDR1 as SGHRS and CDR2 as YFSETQ. The V end was cut by 4 bases, the J end by 7 bases, with 17 bases between. CDR3 length: 15 amino acids. The CDR3 nucleotides are TGCGCCAGCAGCGGGTTCGGACAAGCGGGTGAAAAACTGTTTTTT. It is translated as CASSGFGQAGEKLFF.

This rearrangement joins TRBV7-6 to TRBJ2-5; 7 bases map to TRBD2. The CDR3 runs to 14 residues. Unmatched junction bases numbered 5, after V lost 2 bases and J lost 5 bases. CDR1 is SGHVS and CDR2 is FNYEAQ in the germline V gene. CDR3 bases: TGTGCCAGCAGCTTATTTTCGCGGGGGGAGACCCAGTACTTC. Amino acids: CASSLFSRGETQYF.

V usage is TRBV14 and J usage is TRBJ1-2; a possible D gene is TRBD1 (5 bases). Germline loops: CDR1 SGHDN, CDR2 FVKESK. Trimming cost V 0 bases and J 7 bases, with 9 bases left between them. The CDR3 totals 13 residues. CDR3 sequence reads: CASSQDRGSGYTF. Written as DNA, the CDR3 is TGTGCCAGCAGCCAAGATCGGGGGAGTGGCTACACCTTC.

V gene TRBV27 combines with J gene TRBJ2-7; D is undetermined. Per the germline V gene, CDR1 is MNHEY and CDR2 is SMNVEV (reference sequence). The V end lost 2 bases, the J end lost 3 bases, and 8 bases lay between the germline ends. This CDR3 comprises 13 residues. The CDR3 reads CASSLGPNYEQYV. DNA of the CDR3: TGTGCCAGCAGTTTAGGCCCGAACTACGAGCAGTACGTC.

V and J are TRBV30 and TRBJ1-1, with D hard to call. V was shortened by 0 bases and J by 1 base, with 12 bases between the two germline ends. Germline CDR1 and CDR2: GTSNPN and SVGIG (reference sequence). The CDR3 is made up of 15 amino acids. The CDR3 spells CAWSVSVIANTEAFF. The CDR3 DNA follows: TGTGCCTGGAGTGTTAGCGTCATTGCGAACACTGAAGCTTTCTTT.

This sequence joins TRBV19 and TRBJ2-3, with 7 positions matching TRBD1. This CDR3 contains 15 residues. After removal of 9 bases from V and 0 bases from J, the junction contained 9 bases not matched to a gene. The germline V gene encodes CDR1 LNHDA and CDR2 SQIVND (reference sequence). The CDR3 nucleotides read TGTGCCAGGAATAAGGGACAGACTAGCACAGATACGCAGTATTTT. Its translation is CARNKGQTSTDTQYF.

The rearrangement joins TRBV5-4 to TRBJ2-7; 8 bases map to TRBD2. The CDR3 spans 14 residues. CDR1 is SGHNT and CDR2 is YYREEE in the germline V gene (reference sequence). V shed 4 bases and J 1 base; nucleotides not matched to a gene: 4. The CDR3 loop is CASSRGGSSYEQYV. CDR3 DNA sequence: TGTGCCAGCAGCCGGGGGGGGTCGTCCTACGAGCAGTACGTC.

The V gene is TRBV6-5, the J gene TRBJ1-2, with TRBD1 as a possible D gene (5 bases). Germline V gene data show CDR1 as MNHEY and CDR2 as SVGAGI. Trimming stripped 6 bases from V and 7 bases from J, with 12 bases between. The length of the CDR3 is 12 residues. The CDR3 bases are TGTGCCAGCAGACGGGACTCCAGTGGCTACACCTTC. Translation gives CASRRDSSGYTF.

The V and J genes are TRBV9 and TRBJ1-2; 7 nucleotides line up with TRBD1. J lost 6 bases, V lost 0 bases, and 5 bases had no gene match. This CDR3 comprises 14 residues. Looked up from germline, CDR1 is SGDLS and CDR2 is YYNGEE. The CDR3 region has the DNA TGTGCCAGCAGCGTAGCAACAGGGGACGATGGCTACACCTTC. Residues: CASSVATGDDGYTF.

The rearrangement joins TRBV5-1 to TRBJ1-4; D perhaps matches TRBD1 (6 bases). V was trimmed by 0 bases and J by 7 bases, leaving 13 bases between them. Germline V gene sequence: CDR1 SGHRS, CDR2 YFSETQ. The CDR3 runs to 15 residues. In DNA form, the CDR3 reads TGCGCCAGCAGCTTGGGTGCCCAAGGGGGTGAAAAACTGTTTTTT. Amino acid sequence: CASSLGAQGGEKLFF. The whole variable domain, filled in from reference TRBV5-1 and TRBJ1-4, reads KAGVTQTPRYLIKTRGQQVTLSCSPISGHRSVSWYQQTPGQGLQFLFEYFSETQRNKGNFPGRFSGRQFSNSRSEMNVSTLELGDSALYLCASSLGAQGGEKLFFGSGTQLSVL.

The rearrangement uses TRBV7-6 and TRBJ1-2; possibly TRBD1 for D (6 bases). Germline CDR1 and CDR2: SGHVS and FNYEAQ. CDR3 length equals 13 residues. Trimming took off 5 bases at V and 3 bases at J, with 10 bases between the two ends. The DNA of the CDR3 is TGTGCCAGCAGCCCGGACAGAGACTATGGCTACACCTTC. It codes for CASSPDRDYGYTF.

V and J are TRBV7-8 and TRBJ1-5, with 9 nucleotides matching TRBD1. This CDR3 comprises 15 residues. The V gene's germline CDR1 is SGHVS and CDR2 FQNEAQ. V gave up 5 bases and J gave up 4 bases; unmatched junction bases: 6. This chain's CDR3 is CASSPGQGANQPQHF. The CDR3 DNA follows: TGTGCCAGCAGCCCGGGACAGGGAGCGAATCAGCCCCAGCATTTT.

The chain couples TRBV5-1 to TRBJ1-6; D might be TRBD1 (6 bases). CDR3 size: 16 residues. Looked up from germline, CDR1 is SGHRS and CDR2 is YFSETQ. Trimming removed 4 bases from V and 10 bases from J, with 21 bases in between. CDR3 sequence: CASSRTESQYGSPLHF. DNA of the CDR3: TGCGCCAGCAGCCGGACAGAGTCCCAGTACGGGTCACCCCTCCACTTT.

This clone was seen just once. V usage is TRBV5-4 and J usage is TRBJ2-3, with D unresolved. The length of the CDR3 is 13 residues. V lost 5 bases to trimming and J lost 0 bases, with 7 bases between them. From germline, CDR1 is SGHNT and CDR2 YYREEE (reference sequence). The CDR3 sequence: CASRAPSTDTQYF. Written as DNA, the CDR3 is TGTGCCAGCAGAGCACCTAGCACAGATACGCAGTATTTT. Full variable domain (rest looked up from reference TRBV5-4 and TRBJ2-3): ETGVTQSPTHLIKTRGQQVTLRCSSQSGHNTVSWYQQALGQGPQFIFQYYREEENGRGNFPPRFSGLQFPNYSSELNVNALELDDSALYLCASRAPSTDTQYFGPGTRLTVL.

V usage is TRBV27 and J usage is TRBJ1-1; 7 bases agree with TRBD1. The CDR3 totals 13 residues. The germline V gene encodes CDR1 MNHEY and CDR2 SMNVEV (reference sequence). V shed 3 bases, J shed 8 bases, and the junction held 6 bases outside the gene matches. CDR3 bases: TGTGCCAGCAGTTTTCCAGGGGGAACAGAAGCTTTCTTT. Residues: CASSFPGGTEAFF.

The CDR3 bases are TGCGCCAGCAGCTCCCTCCGGGGGACAGGGTCATCGGAGACCCAGTACTTC. It is translated as CASSSLRGTGSSETQYF. The chain couples TRBV5-1 to TRBJ2-5; 9 positions match TRBD1. The CDR3 sequence is 17 residues long. V trimming: 3 bases; J trimming: 5 bases; junction bases outside the gene matches: 14. Germline loops: CDR1 SGHRS, CDR2 YFSETQ.

In its sample, this clone was seen once. The V and J genes are TRBV2 and TRBJ2-5; D possibly corresponds to TRBD2 (5 bases). Per germline, CDR1 SNHLY and CDR2 FYNNEI. The CDR3 covers 15 residues. The V end was cut by 4 bases, the J end by 0 bases, with 12 bases between. As DNA, the CDR3 is TGTGCCAGCAGTGTGGGAGTGAAGTACCAAGAGACCCAGTACTTC. Translation: CASSVGVKYQETQYF.

V gene TRBV5-1 combines with J gene TRBJ1-1; D possibly corresponds to TRBD1 (6 bases). Trimming cost V 0 bases and J 2 bases, with 11 bases left between them. This CDR3 spans 15 amino acids. Germline CDR1 reads SGHRS; CDR2 reads YFSETQ. The CDR3 is CASSLVRDKNTEAFF. The CDR3 DNA follows: TGCGCCAGCAGCTTGGTAAGGGACAAAAACACTGAAGCTTTCTTT.

The V and J genes are TRBV5-5 and TRBJ2-4, with TRBD1 identical over 7 bases. This CDR3 has 14 amino acids. The V gene's germline CDR1 is SGHKS and CDR2 YYEKEE (reference sequence). V lost 5 bases, J lost 4 bases, and 6 bases stayed unmatched. The CDR3 loop is CASRTLTGKNIQYF. As DNA, the CDR3 is TGTGCCAGCAGAACCCTGACAGGGAAAAACATTCAGTACTTC. Looking up the rest from reference TRBV5-5 and TRBJ2-4 gives the full variable domain: DAGVTQSPTHLIKTRGQQVTLRCSPISGHKSVSWYQQVLGQGPQFIFQYYEKEERGRGNFPDRFSARQFPNYSSELNVNALLLGDSALYLCASRTLTGKNIQYFGAGTRLSVL.

The chain carries TRBV10-3 and TRBJ2-3; no clear D. CDR3 length: 13 amino acids. Trimming shortened V by 6 bases and J by 0 bases, and 7 bases separated the two germline ends. The germline gives CDR1 ENHRY, CDR2 SYGVKD. The CDR3 loop is CAIRGGSTDTQYF. The CDR3 DNA is TGTGCCATCAGAGGCGGTAGCACAGATACGCAGTATTTT.

The chain carries TRBV9 and TRBJ2-1; TRBD2 matches at 7 bases. Losses at the gene ends were 3 bases for V and 7 bases for J; bases not matched to a gene: 7. The CDR3 extends over 14 amino acids. The germline V gene encodes CDR1 SGDLS and CDR2 YYNGEE. The CDR3 loop reads CASSGVAGRNEQFF. DNA of the CDR3: TGTGCCAGCAGCGGGGTAGCGGGCCGGAATGAGCAGTTCTTC.

As DNA, the CDR3 is TGTGCCAGCAGCTTGCAGGGGGCCACAGATACGCAGTATTTT. Translated: CASSLQGATDTQYF. The chain uses TRBV5-4 and TRBJ2-3; 8 bases line up with TRBD1. J lost 2 bases, V lost 1 base, and 0 bases had no gene match. CDR1 is SGHNT, CDR2 YYREEE, per germline (reference sequence). The CDR3 spans 14 residues.

This chain uses TRBV5-1 with TRBJ2-2; D is perhaps TRBD1 (6 bases). CDR3 length equals 14 residues. Germline V gene data show CDR1 as SGHRS and CDR2 as YFSETQ. The germline V and J ends were trimmed by 3 bases and 1 base, with 7 bases remaining between them. In DNA, the CDR3 is TGCGCCAGCAGCTGGGGACAGAACACCGGGGAGCTGTTTTTT. Translated, it gives CASSWGQNTGELFF.

The chain links TRBV19 to TRBJ1-1, with TRBD1 matching over 8 bases. The CDR3 extends over 15 amino acids. The V and J ends lost 4 bases and 5 bases, in that order; junction bases with no gene match: 9. The germline gives CDR1 LNHDA, CDR2 SQIVND (reference sequence). CDR3 in DNA: TGTGCCAGTAGTACGCCGGGACAGGTACGTACTGAAGCTTTCTTT. This sequence encodes CASSTPGQVRTEAFF.

This clone was seen a few times. The chain couples TRBV25-1 to TRBJ2-5, with D possibly TRBD1 on 6 matching bases. Trimming shortened V by 4 bases and J by 2 bases, and 11 bases separated the two germline ends. CDR1 and CDR2 from the germline V gene are MGHDK and SYGVNS. This CDR3 is 14 amino acids long. CDR3 protein: CASSGRTVQETQYF. CDR3 sequence (DNA): TGTGCCAGCAGTGGACGGACAGTACAAGAGACCCAGTACTTC.